This paragraph covers one TCR beta chain sequence. This sample stems from a study of T cells in women clearing cervical HPV infection. Study-wide context: Controls were women whose single incident HPV16 infection cleared within 12 months without precancer or cancer. Blood came at first lesion visit for cases, post-clearance for controls. HLA type stays a possible confounder, typing being limited.

Here immunoSEQ multiplex PCR was the method, and the copy in TCRdb shows in-frame clones only, minus some. This repertoire comprises roughly 34,000 clones; its ten largest clones make up about 7.7%. The sample taken for sequencing was blood buffy coat. This TCR came from a woman aged 18-69 years with a cervical HPV16 infection that either progressed to CIN3+ or cleared (not recorded which).

This CDR3 is CSARQGLGTGELFF. The covered CDR3 bases are TGCAGTGCTAGACAGGGGTTGGGCACCGGGGAG. This chain links TRBV20-1 with TRBJ2-2, with D perhaps matching TRBD1 (6 bases). The missing CDR3 end, 3 residues past where the read stops, is filled in from the germline J gene. The CDR3 loop spans 14 amino acids. CDR1 is DFQATT, CDR2 SNEGSKA, per germline (reference sequence). V was clipped by 2 bases and J by 4 bases, with 11 bases between them.